Each of the 22 T cell receptor beta chains below was sequenced from the same sample in a study of blood T cells in healthy people across ages. Primers used in a second PCR of about 7 to 11 cycles were a sample-barcoded 5' primer and a J-beta primer mix. TCRdb reprocessed the 5' RACE reads via MiXCR and lists one record per CDR3 protein. The table lists some 700,000 distinct CDR3 sequences, 40% to 45% of them singletons, with 20% to 25% in the top ten. The specimen was blood. These receptors came from a woman aged 60-70 years in good health.

This clonotype occurred a few times. The V call is TRBV7-9, the J call TRBJ1-1, with TRBD1 matching 7 bases. Germline CDR1 is SEHNR and CDR2 is FQNEAQ (reference sequence). V shed 5 bases and J 3 bases; nucleotides not matched to a gene: 9. CDR3 length: 15 amino acids. CDR3: CASSPQGVGDTEAFF. As DNA, the CDR3 is TGTGCCAGCAGCCCCCAGGGGGTTGGGGACACTGAAGCTTTCTTT. Full variable domain (rest looked up from reference TRBV7-9 and TRBJ1-1): DTGVSQNPRHKITKRGQNVTFRCDPISEHNRLYWYRQTLGQGPEFLTYFQNEAQLEKSRLLSDRFSAERPKGSFSTLEIQRTEQGDSAMYLCASSPQGVGDTEAFFGQGTRLTVV.

The genes are TRBV12-3 or TRBV12-4 and TRBJ1-4; 9 bases align to TRBD1. This CDR3 spans 16 amino acids. V lost 7 bases, J lost 7 bases, and 13 bases stayed unmatched. CDR3 nucleotides: TGTGCCAGCAAGAGAGCTGGGACAGGGTTCGGTGAAAAACTGTTTTTT. As protein: CASKRAGTGFGEKLFF.

Only a few counts were recorded for this clonotype. The rearrangement links TRBV4-2 to TRBJ2-3; possible D gene TRBD2, 5 bases. This CDR3 comprises 14 residues. V lost 0 bases to trimming and J lost 2 bases, with 6 bases between them. Germline V gives CDR1 LGHNA, CDR2 YNFKEQ. This chain's CDR3 is CASSQEDSTDTQYF. CDR3 bases: TGTGCCAGCAGCCAAGAGGACTCCACAGATACGCAGTATTTT.

This clonotype appeared a few times. J is TRBJ1-1 and V is TRBV7-2; D remains ambiguous. The germline gives CDR1 SGHTA, CDR2 FQGNSA. This CDR3 spans 13 amino acids. With 1 base removed from V and 3 bases from J, the gap between germline ends came to 6 bases. The CDR3: CASSLVVDTEAFF. CDR3 bases: TGTGCCAGCAGCTTAGTAGTGGACACTGAAGCTTTCTTT.

This clonotype was counted between two and nine times. Here the CDR3 reads CASSSSGETDTQYF. In nucleotides, the CDR3 is TGTGCCAGCAGCTCTAGCGGGGAGACAGATACGCAGTATTTT. The rearrangement joins TRBV7-2 to TRBJ2-3, with 9 bases fitting TRBD2. This CDR3 comprises 14 residues. The germline gives CDR1 SGHTA, CDR2 FQGNSA. V was pared by 4 bases and J by 3 bases, with 2 bases of the junction left unmatched.

The chain couples TRBV12-3 or TRBV12-4 to TRBJ1-1; 9 bases fit TRBD1. The CDR3 runs 15 residues. V lost 5 bases to trimming and J lost 1 base; unmatched junction nucleotides: 5. Here the CDR3 DNA reads TGTGCCAGCAGTCCTAGGACAGGGGCGAACACTGAAGCTTTCTTT. Translated: CASSPRTGANTEAFF.

The chain couples TRBV6-5 to TRBJ2-7, with 9 bases lining up with TRBD2. TRBJ2-5 explains the end of the DNA better; the J call may be wrong. This CDR3 is 16 amino acids long. Germline V gives CDR1 MNHEY, CDR2 SVGAGI. The DNA of the CDR3 is TGTGCCAGCAGGCGGATAGCGGGAGAAGGTTTCGGGACCCAGTACTTC. Amino acid sequence: CASRRIAGEGFGTQYF.

This clonotype was picked up one time. The chain links TRBV6-1 to TRBJ1-1; 8 bases fit TRBD1. CDR1 and CDR2 (germline): MNHNS, SASEGT. CDR3 length: 15 amino acids. Trimming at V came to 6 bases and at J to 11 bases, leaving 17 bases not matched to a gene. The CDR3 sequence is CASRHQPTGGLVAFF. In DNA, the CDR3 is TGTGCCAGCAGACACCAACCCACAGGGGGACTGGTTGCTTTCTTT.

The chain employs TRBV4-1 and TRBJ2-5; a possible D gene is TRBD2 (7 bases). Trimming shortened V by 2 bases and J by 11 bases, and 27 bases separated the two germline ends. The CDR3 runs 17 residues. Germline V CDR1 and CDR2: MGHRA, YSYEKL. Here the CDR3 DNA reads TGCGCCAGCAGCCAACCGGCGAGCGCGAGGGGGGGGAATGAGCAGTACTTC. It translates to CASSQPASARGGNEQYF.

Details on this clonotype: The junction does not match germline at one end; this may be a read error. V gene TRBV6-2 or TRBV6-3 combines with J gene TRBJ2-1, with 11 bases aligning to TRBD2. The CDR3 consists of 21 residues. Germline CDR1 MNHEY, CDR2 SVGEGT. CDR3 nucleotide sequence: TGTGCCAGCAGTTACTCGACTACTTTAGCGGGAGGGCAGGTTGGGTACAATGAGCAGCTCTTC. Amino acids: CASSYSTTLAGGQVGYNEQLF.

This chain joins TRBV5-1 and TRBJ2-5; 8 bases match TRBD2. V dropped 7 bases and J dropped 2; count of bases not matched to a gene: 4. Germline V gene sequence: CDR1 SGHRS, CDR2 YFSETQ. CDR3 size: 13 residues. Here the CDR3 reads CASRGGDQETQYF. The CDR3 DNA sequence: TGCGCCAGCCGGGGGGGTGATCAAGAGACCCAGTACTTC. Variable domain in full (rest from reference TRBV5-1 and TRBJ2-5): KAGVTQTPRYLIKTRGQQVTLSCSPISGHRSVSWYQQTPGQGLQFLFEYFSETQRNKGNFPGRFSGRQFSNSRSEMNVSTLELGDSALYLCASRGGDQETQYFGPGTRLLVL.

This clonotype was seen many times. Here the CDR3 DNA reads TGCAGTGCTAGGGACTACCGCACAGATACGCAGTATTTT. This sequence encodes CSARDYRTDTQYF. The chain has TRBV20-1 and TRBJ2-3; weak D call: TRBD2 (6 bases). Trimming removed 3 bases from V and 1 base from J, with 8 bases in between. This CDR3 is built from 13 residues. CDR1 DFQATT and CDR2 SNEGSKA come from the germline V gene (reference sequence).

The J gene is TRBJ1-1, the V gene TRBV4-2; D ambiguous. The germline V gene encodes CDR1 LGHNA and CDR2 YNFKEQ. Between the trimmed V and J ends, which lost 0 bases and 11 bases, there was a span of 13 bases. The CDR3 is made up of 13 amino acids. CDR3 residues: CASSQEGGREAFF. The CDR3 nucleotides read TGTGCCAGCAGCCAAGAAGGCGGCCGGGAGGCTTTCTTT.

This clonotype was counted a single time. V usage is TRBV20-1 and J usage is TRBJ1-6; 7 bases are shared with TRBD1. V shed 3 bases and J 5 bases; nucleotides not matched to a gene: 10. Looked up from germline, CDR1 is DFQATT and CDR2 is SNEGSKA (reference sequence). CDR3 length: 16 amino acids. The CDR3 nucleotides are TGCAGTGCTAGGGTGGATGGGGACAGCCATAATTCACCCCTCCACTTT. Amino acids: CSARVDGDSHNSPLHF.

This clonotype was seen more than once but under ten times. The rearrangement uses TRBV5-1 and TRBJ2-1; 8 nucleotides align to TRBD2. Trimming removed 7 bases from V and 13 bases from J; junction bases left unmatched: 22. Germline V gives CDR1 SGHRS, CDR2 YFSETQ. The CDR3 runs 16 residues. The CDR3: CASRSQAGASDETQFF. The CDR3 DNA is TGCGCCAGCCGATCCCAAGCGGGAGCTTCGGATGAGACCCAGTTCTTC.

A word on this clonotype: The CDR3 does not close with the conserved phenylalanine or tryptophan, likely indicating a read error. This chain uses TRBV25-1 with TRBJ2-5; D gene unclear. The CDR3 runs to 14 residues. CDR1 is MGHDK, CDR2 SYGVNS, per germline. Trimming removed 0 bases from V and 5 bases from J, with 10 bases in between. For the CDR3, the DNA is TGTGCCAGCAGTGAATATGGGCCAGCTGAGACCCAGTACCTC. Encoded protein: CASSEYGPAETQYL.

This clonotype was seen a handful of times. The V and J genes are TRBV20-1 and TRBJ1-2; TRBD1 matches at 9 bases. V trimming: 3 bases; J trimming: 7 bases; junction bases outside the gene matches: 3. The germline CDR1 and CDR2 sequences are DFQATT and SNEGSKA (reference sequence). The CDR3 has 12 residues. CDR3 bases: TGCAGTGCTAGCGGGACAGGGTCTGGCTACACCTTC. Protein product: CSASGTGSGYTF.

This clonotype was observed a handful of times. V usage is TRBV3-1 and J usage is TRBJ2-1; D may be TRBD1 (6 bases). CDR1 and CDR2 (germline): LGHDT, YNNKEL (reference sequence). Trimming cost V 2 bases and J 0 bases, with 14 bases left between them. The CDR3 contains 17 residues. The CDR3, as DNA: TGTGCCAGCAGCCAAACAGGGCCAGTCAGCTCCTACAATGAGCAGTTCTTC. Translated: CASSQTGPVSSYNEQFF.

About this clonotype itself: One junction end does not reproduce the germline sequence, and a read error may be involved. This chain joins TRBV7-8 and TRBJ2-7; 8 positions agree with TRBD1. This CDR3 comprises 15 residues. Germline CDR1 SGHVS, CDR2 FQNEAQ. CDR3 coding DNA: TGTGCCGGCAGCTCACTTTGGGACAGGTCCTACGAGCAGTACTTC. It yields the protein CAGSSLWDRSYEQYF.

The V and J genes are TRBV4-2 and TRBJ2-3; 7 bases align to TRBD2. This CDR3 region has 17 residues. The V gene's germline CDR1 is LGHNA and CDR2 YNFKEQ. Trimming cost V 0 bases and J 0 bases; bases outside gene matches: 6. The DNA for the CDR3 is TGTGCCAGCAGCCAAGACTTGGGGGGGAGCAGCACAGATACGCAGTATTTT. Translation gives CASSQDLGGSSTDTQYF.

This clonotype turned up a few times. The CDR3 DNA reads as TGCGCCAGCAGCTTGGAGGGGGGCTCTGGGACAGATACGCAGTATTTT. Protein: CASSLEGGSGTDTQYF. The chain has TRBV5-1 and TRBJ2-3; D may match TRBD1 or TRBD2 (6 bases each). CDR3 size: 16 residues. Germline V gives CDR1 SGHRS, CDR2 YFSETQ. Trimming removed 0 bases at V and 3 bases at J, with 14 bases between.

This clonotype was seen repeatedly, ten times or more. The chain is built from TRBV28 and TRBJ2-7, with D possibly matching TRBD2 (6 bases). Germline V gene data show CDR1 as MDHEN and CDR2 as SYDVKM. Trimming removed 7 bases at V and 1 base at J, with 14 bases between. The CDR3 is made up of 14 amino acids. The CDR3 coding sequence is TGTGCCAGCACCCCGTGGGAGGCATCCTACGAGCAGTACTTC. This translates into CASTPWEASYEQYF.